This T cell receptor (beta chain) was recovered during a study of shared clonotypes between healthy human individuals. Only in-frame clones appear in the TCRdb table, and some are missing; sequencing was by immunoSEQ multiplex PCR. The sample includes approximately 2.1 million clones, 93% of them seen just once. Concerning this clone: Its specificity is not known.

Study-level points and caveats: Some clonotypes were shared by all four sorted-subset donors, while others were not shared. The non-shared ones had lower generation probabilities than the shared ones.

This receptor was identified in a man aged 18 to 29 in good health. Some clones in this sample may be carry-over from other donors' samples. Sequences were obtained from naive CD4+ T cells from PBMCs. Subset defined: CD45RA+ positively selected.

The CDR3 nucleotides are TGTGCCAGCAGCCCCAGGGCAGGGGGACTGTTTTTT. This codes for CASSPRAGGLFF. This rearrangement joins TRBV14 to TRBJ1-4; 7 positions match TRBD1. Losses at the gene ends were 4 bases for V and 13 bases for J; bases not matched to a gene: 6. Germline loops: CDR1 SGHDN, CDR2 FVKESK. The CDR3 runs to 12 residues.